The clone carrying this T cell receptor (beta chain) has just a few counts. Antigen unknown. This sample stems from a study of CD8 T cells in ankylosing spondylitis. By quantitative 5'-RACE with molecular barcodes, the TCR beta libraries were made. TCRdb used MiXCR to reprocess the 5' RACE reads, holding one entry per CDR3 protein. The sample carries around 890,000 distinct CDR3 sequences, roughly 10% recorded once. Whole-study results and caveats: Previous work reported some of these motif variants in the synovial fluid and blood of reactive arthritis. Ankylosing spondylitis blood seemed to carry a telltale TCR beta motif made of about 8 highly homologous variants.

CDR3 length equals 18 residues. Germline loops: CDR1 MNHEY, CDR2 SVGAGI. With 0 bases removed from V and 7 bases from J, the gap between germline ends came to 25 bases. Material for sequencing was blood, either unsorted or a sorted T cell fraction (not recorded which). The rearrangement links TRBV6-5 to TRBJ2-7; D perhaps matches TRBD2 (5 bases). The sequence derives from a male donor with ankylosing spondylitis. CDR3 DNA: TGTGCCAGCAGTTACTCCCCCGAGGGCTCCTATCTCCCGGGGGAGCAGTACTTC. Protein sequence: CASSYSPEGSYLPGEQYF.